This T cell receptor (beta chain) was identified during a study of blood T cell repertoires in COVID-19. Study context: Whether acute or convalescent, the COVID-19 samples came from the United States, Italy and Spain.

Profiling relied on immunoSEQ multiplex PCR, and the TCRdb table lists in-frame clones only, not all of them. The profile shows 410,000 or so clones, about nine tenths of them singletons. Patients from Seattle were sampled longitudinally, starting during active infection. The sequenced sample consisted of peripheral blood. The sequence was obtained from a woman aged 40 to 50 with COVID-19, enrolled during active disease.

The CDR3 sequence is CASSYGTGLGQYF. The CDR3 DNA reads TGTGCCAGCAGTTACGGGACAGGTCTGGGGCAGTACTTC. The J gene is TRBJ2-7, the V gene TRBV6-2 or TRBV6-3; 8 bases are shared with TRBD1. Germline V gene lookup returns CDR1 MNHEY and CDR2 SVGEGT. The CDR3 is made up of 13 amino acids. V shed 2 bases, J shed 9 bases, and the junction held 6 bases outside the gene matches.